This is a list of T cell receptor beta chains from one sample in a study of T cell repertoires in cytomegalovirus infection. MiXCR, run by TCRdb on the reads, gives a single entry per CDR3 protein. Here the sample spans about 740,000 distinct CDR3 sequences, roughly 35% being singletons. What was sequenced was PBMCs. These receptors were obtained from a human donor in good health (CMV status not recorded). Some clones in this sample may be carry-over from other donors' samples. Both conserved end residues are part of each CDR3. Fields, in order: J gene, clone size, D gene, V gene, CDR3 protein, CDR3 DNA. D genes are given only for firm matches. Size is stated for part of the rows, as once, few or many counts, or as a class when the clone is expanded.

TRBJ2-2 few TRBD1 TRBV6-1 CASSGSDRGTGELFF TGTGCCAGCAGTGGCTCGGACAGGGGGACCGGGGAGCTGTTTTTT
TRBJ1-3 few TRBD1 TRBV7-8 CASSQRTGGSGNTIYF TGTGCCAGCAGCCAGAGGACAGGGGGCTCTGGAAACACCATATATTTT
TRBJ2-7 few TRBD2 TRBV28 CASRSGLAGGPRAYEQYF TGTGCCAGCAGATCGGGACTAGCGGGAGGGCCGAGAGCCTACGAGCAGTACTTC
TRBJ2-7 . TRBD2 TRBV6-1 CASSAPAGGLSSYEQYF TGTGCCAGCAGTGCCCCGGCGGGGGGACTAAGCTCCTACGAGCAGTACTTC
TRBJ2-7 . . TRBV7-9 CDSSLARSYEQYF TGTGACAGCAGCTTAGCTCGGAGCTACGAGCAGTACTTC
TRBJ1-1 many TRBD1 TRBV7-2 CASSSQGQGAEAFF TGTGCCAGCAGCTCCCAAGGACAGGGCGCTGAAGCTTTCTTT
TRBJ2-4 . . TRBV28 CASSLSDWKNIQYF TGTGCCAGCAGTTTATCCGATTGGAAAAACATTCAGTACTTC
TRBJ1-3 . . TRBV10-3 CAISLTTGNTIYF TGTGCCATCTCCCTAACGACTGGAAACACCATATATTTT
TRBJ2-1 . . TRBV6-6 CASSENPPGPKGYEQFF TGTGCCAGCAGTGAGAACCCCCCGGGACCCAAAGGTTACGAGCAGTTCTTC
TRBJ1-3 . . TRBV29-1 CSVEWGGNTIYF TGCAGCGTTGAATGGGGAGGAAACACCATATATTTT
TRBJ1-5 few TRBD1 TRBV5-3 CASSLVTAGGQPQHF TGTGCCAGCAGCTTGGTTACGGCAGGGGGCCAGCCCCAGCATTTT
TRBJ1-2 few . TRBV4-2 CASSQEQERVRGYTF TGTGCCAGCAGCCAAGAGCAAGAGAGGGTCAGGGGCTACACCTTC
TRBJ1-1 few . TRBV28 CASSLAEDANTEAFF TGTGCCAGCAGTCTGGCGGAGGACGCGAACACTGAAGCTTTCTTT
TRBJ2-1 . TRBD1 TRBV12-3/TRBV12-4 CASSLRVGDSINEQFF TGTGCCAGCAGCCTTAGGGTAGGGGACAGTATCAATGAGCAGTTCTTC
TRBJ2-7 . TRBD1 TRBV12-3/TRBV12-4 CASSRRRDRNSYEQYF TGTGCCAGCAGCCGGCGGAGGGACAGGAACTCCTACGAGCAGTACTTC
TRBJ1-6 few TRBD1 TRBV7-2 CASSSGTERSPLHF TGTGCCAGCAGCTCCGGGACAGAGAGATCACCCCTCCACTTT
TRBJ2-7 few . TRBV15 CATSGPFGRPYEQYF TGTGCCACCAGCGGTCCCTTCGGACGGCCCTACGAGCAGTACTTC
TRBJ1-2 . TRBD1 TRBV29-1 CSVTNAGTESYGYTF TGCAGCGTCACTAACGCCGGGACAGAGAGCTATGGCTACACCTTC
TRBJ2-6 . . TRBV28 CASSLAREPLASGANVLTF TGTGCCAGCAGTTTAGCAAGGGAACCACTCGCCTCTGGGGCCAACGTCCTGACTTTC
TRBJ2-5 few . TRBV7-3 CASSLLTGSGETQYF TGTGCCAGCAGCCTTTTAACAGGGTCAGGAGAGACCCAGTACTTC
TRBJ2-7 . . TRBV25-1 CASSEYPDPLGNEQYF TGTGCCAGCAGTGAATACCCGGACCCTCTTGGGAACGAGCAGTACTTC
TRBJ1-4 . . TRBV6-6 CATRGPSNEKLFF TGTGCCACACGGGGTCCTAGTAATGAAAAACTGTTTTTT
TRBJ1-1 few . TRBV5-6 CASSLSPETEAFF TGTGCCAGCAGCTTGAGCCCTGAAACTGAAGCTTTCTTT
TRBJ2-7 few TRBD2 TRBV10-3 CAISEPPGGGSSYEQYF TGTGCCATCAGTGAGCCCCCGGGGGGGGGGAGCTCCTACGAGCAGTACTTC
TRBJ2-3 . TRBD2 TRBV5-1 CASSPQTSGFTDTQYF TGCGCCAGCAGTCCCCAGACTAGCGGCTTCACAGATACGCAGTATTTT
TRBJ1-2 many . TRBV7-2 CASSPTGLTEGYTF TGTGCCAGCAGCCCCACGGGCCTTACGGAAGGCTACACCTTC
TRBJ1-6 few TRBD1 TRBV4-2 CASSQEGQANSPLHF TGTGCCAGCAGCCAAGAAGGACAGGCAAATTCACCCCTCCACTTT
TRBJ2-7 . TRBD2 TRBV28 CASSFSLRAGGHSYEQYF TGTGCCAGCAGTTTCTCTTTAAGAGCGGGAGGCCACTCCTACGAGCAGTACTTC